One and the same sample provided the 20 T cell receptor beta chains below, sequenced in a study of shared clonotypes between healthy human individuals (dated by TCRdb to 2019 to 2021). For the CD8 naive samples, CD45RO-negative cells were positively selected for CCR7, yielding a CD45RA+CCR7+ population from which TemRA cells were excluded. Library generation was performed with the immunoSEQ multiplex PCR assay. The source is immuneACCESS, and TCRdb retained only in-frame sequences with V and J called. Part of the clones is not carried over; for the studies checked, unresolved V genes explain less than half of this, and the remainder is unexplained. The table for this sample lists under 1 million clones; around 92% of them were counted only once. The top ten hold about 25% of the sample. The sample consisted of naive CD8+ T cells sorted from blood. The intended sense of this specimen's cell subset or site label: CD45RA+CCR7+. These receptors were obtained from a man aged 25-45 years in good health.

The rearrangement links TRBV5-1 to TRBJ1-4; possibly TRBD1 for D (5 bases). The CDR3 length is 14 residues. The V gene's germline CDR1 is SGHRS and CDR2 YFSETQ. The V end lost 0 bases, the J end lost 13 bases, and 16 bases lay between the germline ends. The DNA of the CDR3 is TGCGCCAGCAGCTTGGAATCGGGGGGAAAAGGACTGTTTTTT. Its protein product is CASSLESGGKGLFF.

This chain joins TRBV5-1 and TRBJ1-1, with D maybe TRBD1 (5 bases). The CDR3 totals 17 residues. The germline gives CDR1 SGHRS, CDR2 YFSETQ. Deletions cut 6 bases from V and 1 base from J, with 22 bases between. CDR3 protein: CASITVGGVVTNTEAFF. The CDR3, as DNA: TGCGCCAGCATTACTGTCGGGGGTGTTGTAACGAACACTGAAGCTTTCTTT.

The chain has TRBV28 and TRBJ1-2, with D perhaps TRBD1 (5 bases). The germline gives CDR1 MDHEN, CDR2 SYDVKM. V was trimmed by 4 bases and J by 8 bases, leaving 11 bases between them. CDR3 size: 12 residues. The CDR3 region is CASSSGLEGYTF. Here the CDR3 DNA reads TGTGCCAGCAGTTCAGGGCTAGAGGGCTACACCTTC.

This clone was seen a handful of times. This sequence joins TRBV10-3 and TRBJ2-2; the D is unclear. V was shortened by 5 bases and J by 1 base, with 8 bases between the two germline ends. The CDR3 contains 14 residues. Germline V gene lookup returns CDR1 ENHRY and CDR2 SYGVKD. The CDR3, as DNA: TGTGCCATCAGTCCCACCGGGAACACCGGGGAGCTGTTTTTT. Amino acids: CAISPTGNTGELFF.

V usage is TRBV5-1 and J usage is TRBJ2-1; 11 bases match TRBD2. CDR3 length: 16 amino acids. Germline-derived CDR1 and CDR2 are SGHRS and YFSETQ. Trimming took 0 bases from V and 7 from J; bases not matched to a gene: 6. The CDR3 region has the DNA TGCGCCAGCAGCTTGGTGGTAGCGGGAGGGCCTAATGAGCAGTTCTTC. It translates to CASSLVVAGGPNEQFF.

This clone was found a few times. One junction end disagrees with the germline gene, perhaps due to a read error. V gene TRBV2 combines with J gene TRBJ1-3; no firm D call. The germline CDR1 and CDR2 sequences are SNHLY and FYNNEI. This CDR3 region has 14 residues. CDR3 loop: CARSSEHQGNTIYF. CDR3 coding DNA: TGTGCCCGCAGCAGTGAGCACCAGGGAAACACCATATATTTT.

V gene TRBV5-6 combines with J gene TRBJ2-5; TRBD1 matches 7 bases. The CDR3 runs to 14 residues. Trimming took 0 bases from V and 5 from J; bases not matched to a gene: 4. Germline lookup yields CDR1 SGHDT and CDR2 YYEEEE. The CDR3 DNA reads as TGTGCCAGCAGCTTGGCGACAGGGATGGAGACCCAGTACTTC. Its protein product is CASSLATGMETQYF.

The chain is built from TRBV10-3 and TRBJ2-1; TRBD2 matches at 12 bases. This CDR3 has 18 residues. Germline V lookup: CDR1 ENHRY, CDR2 SYGVKD. Unmatched junction bases numbered 11, after V lost 0 bases and J lost 8 bases. CDR3 nucleotide sequence: TGTGCCATCAGTGAGTCCGGAATGACTAGCGGGAGTGGCTATGAGCAGTTCTTC. As protein: CAISESGMTSGSGYEQFF.

This chain joins TRBV28 and TRBJ2-2; D gene ambiguous. Germline assignment: CDR1 MDHEN and CDR2 SYDVKM. The CDR3 totals 13 residues. V was clipped by 2 bases and J by 6 bases, with 7 bases between them. Here the CDR3 DNA reads TGTGCCAGCAGTTTAACCGGCCCCGGGGAGCTGTTTTTT. Translated, it gives CASSLTGPGELFF.

The genes are TRBV11-2 and TRBJ2-3, with D possibly matching TRBD2 (6 bases). The CDR3 totals 17 residues. V was cut by 1 base and J by 1 base, with 15 bases left in between. Per the germline V gene, CDR1 is SGHAT and CDR2 is FQNNGV. Here the CDR3 reads CASSLGSSGFRTDTQYF. The CDR3 DNA reads as TGTGCCAGCAGCTTAGGCTCCAGCGGGTTTCGCACAGATACGCAGTATTTT.

The chain recombines TRBV19 with TRBJ2-5; a possible D gene is TRBD2 (6 bases). The CDR3 covers 14 residues. Trimming cost V 7 bases and J 2 bases, with 14 bases left between them. Germline-derived CDR1 and CDR2 are LNHDA and SQIVND (reference sequence). The CDR3 loop is CASILLAIQETQYF. Written as DNA, the CDR3 is TGTGCCAGTATCTTGCTAGCGATACAAGAGACCCAGTACTTC.

The chain employs TRBV6-1 and TRBJ2-2; TRBD1 or TRBD2 may be the D gene (7 bases each). CDR1 and CDR2 (germline): MNHNS, SASEGT. CDR3 length: 14 residues. V dropped 7 bases and J dropped 5 bases, with 14 bases sitting between them. For the CDR3, the DNA is TGTGCCAGCACGCCAGGGGGGGAAACCGGGGAGCTGTTTTTT. The encoded protein is CASTPGGETGELFF.

The chain has TRBV9 and TRBJ2-7, with 7 nucleotides matching TRBD1. Germline V gene lookup returns CDR1 SGDLS and CDR2 YYNGEE. The CDR3 has 14 amino acids. V dropped 3 bases and J dropped 4; count of bases not matched to a gene: 7. CDR3 DNA sequence: TGTGCCAGCAGCGCCAAGGGGACAGCTTACGAGCAGTACTTC. The encoded protein is CASSAKGTAYEQYF.

The chain has TRBV5-5 and TRBJ2-7, with 10 nucleotides matching TRBD2. The CDR3 covers 17 residues. The V gene's germline CDR1 is SGHKS and CDR2 YYEKEE (reference sequence). V lost 0 bases and J lost 0; bases outside the gene matches: 6. CDR3 sequence (DNA): TGTGCCAGCAGCTTGGCTACAAGCGGGAGGGCCTCCTACGAGCAGTACTTC. It specifies CASSLATSGRASYEQYF.

J is TRBJ2-7 and V is TRBV6-1, with D unclear. Trimming removed 6 bases at V and 6 bases at J, with 15 bases between. The CDR3 consists of 13 residues. Looked up from germline, CDR1 is MNHNS and CDR2 is SASEGT. The CDR3 protein is CASRLPSRSEQYF. The CDR3 DNA sequence: TGTGCCAGCAGATTACCCAGCCGGTCCGAGCAGTACTTC.

The chain recombines TRBV7-9 with TRBJ2-7; D is possibly TRBD2 (6 bases). From germline, CDR1 is SEHNR and CDR2 FQNEAQ (reference sequence). Trimming pared 1 base from V and 7 bases from J, leaving 17 bases between. This CDR3 has 15 residues. CDR3 in amino acids: CASSLGDWPAGEQYF. DNA of the CDR3: TGTGCCAGCAGCTTAGGGGACTGGCCCGCGGGGGAGCAGTACTTC. Full variable domain (outside the CDR3, taken from reference TRBV7-9 and TRBJ2-7): DTGVSQNPRHKITKRGQNVTFRCDPISEHNRLYWYRQTLGQGPEFLTYFQNEAQLEKSRLLSDRFSAERPKGSFSTLEIQRTEQGDSAMYLCASSLGDWPAGEQYFGPGTRLTVT.

The J gene is TRBJ2-1, the V gene TRBV7-2; D gene unclear. The germline CDR1 and CDR2 sequences are SGHTA and FQGNSA. CDR3 length: 16 residues. The germline V and J ends were trimmed by 0 bases and 0 bases, with 9 bases remaining between them. Written as DNA, the CDR3 is TGTGCCAGCAGCTTAGCGGCAGCGAGCTCCTACAATGAGCAGTTCTTC. Protein: CASSLAAASSYNEQFF. The full variable domain, in which reference TRBV7-2 and TRBJ2-1 provide the parts outside the CDR3, is GAGVSQSPSNKVTEKGKDVELRCDPISGHTALYWYRQSLGQGLEFLIYFQGNSAPDKSGLPSDRFSAERTGGSVSTLTIQRTQQEDSAVYLCASSLAAASSYNEQFFGPGTRLTVL.

This chain joins TRBV29-1 and TRBJ2-1; possibly TRBD2 for D (5 bases). V dropped 5 bases and J dropped 0 bases, with 14 bases sitting between them. CDR3 size: 15 residues. Germline V CDR1 and CDR2: SQVTM, ANQGSEA. The CDR3 region is CSVSGGRSSYNEQFF. As DNA, the CDR3 is TGCAGCGTTAGCGGCGGGCGTAGCTCCTACAATGAGCAGTTCTTC.

The chain links TRBV7-2 to TRBJ2-3; TRBD2 matches 10 bases. The CDR3 totals 17 residues. Germline CDR1 reads SGHTA; CDR2 reads FQGNSA. Trimming took 5 bases from V and 0 from J; bases not matched to a gene: 8. For the CDR3, the DNA is TGTGCCAGCAGCCCTTATCCGGGACTAGCGAGCACAGATACGCAGTATTTT. Protein product: CASSPYPGLASTDTQYF.

This chain joins TRBV6-6 and TRBJ1-2, with D unclear. CDR3 length: 13 amino acids. V was shortened by 6 bases and J by 4 bases, with 12 bases between the two germline ends. Germline-derived CDR1 and CDR2 are MNHNY and SVGAGI (reference sequence). The CDR3 loop reads CASSPSFAYGYTF. DNA for the CDR3: TGTGCCAGCAGCCCCTCGTTTGCCTATGGCTACACCTTC.